The 27 T cell receptor beta chains given below trace back to one sample, sequenced in a study of blood T cell repertoires in COVID-19. Profiling relied on immunoSEQ multiplex PCR, and the TCRdb table lists in-frame clones only, not all of them. The repertoire holds 250,000 to 300,000 clones, with roughly 90% as singletons. Sequencing was carried out using peripheral blood. These receptors came from a man younger than 40 with active or convalescent COVID-19.

The gene calls are TRBV7-2 and TRBJ2-1; D unclear. The germline V gene encodes CDR1 SGHTA and CDR2 FQGNSA. With 6 bases removed from V and 0 bases from J, the gap between germline ends came to 12 bases. The length of the CDR3 is 15 residues. The CDR3 region is CASSFSWSSYNEQFF. The CDR3 nucleotides read TGTGCCAGCAGTTTTAGCTGGAGCTCCTACAATGAGCAGTTCTTC.

V and J are TRBV29-1 and TRBJ1-2; 9 nucleotides match TRBD1. This CDR3 is built from 13 residues. The germline gives CDR1 SQVTM, CDR2 ANQGSEA. The V segment lost 7 bases and the J segment 5 bases; nucleotides outside the gene matches: 8. This chain's CDR3 is CSGSDRGDYGYTF. The CDR3 DNA is TGCAGCGGCTCGGACAGGGGCGATTATGGCTACACCTTC.

The genes are TRBV3-1 (or the pseudogene TRBV3-2) and TRBJ2-1, with TRBD2 matching over 12 bases. V was clipped by 1 base and J by 4 bases; unmatched bases: 8. Germline-derived CDR1 and CDR2 are LGHDT and YNNKEL (reference sequence). The CDR3 has 18 residues. The CDR3 loop is CASSQVASGGAPYNEQFF. CDR3 coding DNA: TGTGCCAGCAGCCAAGTGGCTAGCGGGGGGGCCCCTTACAATGAGCAGTTCTTC.

The gene calls are TRBV5-1 and TRBJ1-6; possibly TRBD1 for D (5 bases). V was pared by 4 bases and J by 9 bases, with 17 bases between. Per germline, CDR1 SGHRS and CDR2 YFSETQ. This CDR3 has 15 residues. CDR3 sequence: CASSQGTSEGSPLHF. In DNA, the CDR3 is TGCGCCAGCAGCCAGGGAACATCGGAGGGTTCACCCCTCCACTTT.

This clone was seen more than once but under ten times. V usage is TRBV6-6 and J usage is TRBJ1-1, with 8 bases aligning to TRBD1. This CDR3 spans 16 amino acids. Germline V gene sequence: CDR1 MNHNY, CDR2 SVGAGI (reference sequence). Trimming took 9 bases from V and 1 from J; bases not matched to a gene: 13. CDR3 sequence reads: CASRYGRGRSNTEAFF. CDR3 nucleotides: TGTGCCAGTCGATACGGCAGGGGGCGATCGAACACTGAAGCTTTCTTT.

CDR3 residues: CASRPTGRIYEQYF. CDR3 DNA: TGTGCCAGCAGGCCGACAGGGAGGATCTACGAGCAGTACTTC. V usage is TRBV2 and J usage is TRBJ2-7; tentative D call: TRBD1 (7 bases). The CDR3 is made up of 14 amino acids. Trimming pared 6 bases from V and 3 bases from J, leaving 15 bases between. Germline V gives CDR1 SNHLY, CDR2 FYNNEI.

This clone was seen a single time. The CDR3 DNA reads as TGTGCCAGCGCCCCTAGCGGGGGGGTTGAAGATACGCAGTATTTT. It yields the protein CASAPSGGVEDTQYF. The rearrangement uses TRBV7-9 and TRBJ2-3, with 12 bases that match TRBD2. This CDR3 comprises 15 residues. Losses at the gene ends were 8 bases for V and 5 bases for J; bases not matched to a gene: 8. Germline V gene data show CDR1 as SEHNR and CDR2 as FQNEAQ (reference sequence).

The chain has TRBV24-1 and TRBJ1-2; D remains ambiguous. V lost 5 bases and J lost 3, with 15 bases in between. This CDR3 has 15 amino acids. CDR1 and CDR2 (germline): KGHDR, SFDVKD. The CDR3 nucleotides are TGTGCCACCAGTGTTCCACCGAGACTTTACTATGGCTACACCTTC. It encodes CATSVPPRLYYGYTF.

This clone was detected only a few times. The rearrangement joins TRBV7-9 to TRBJ1-5, with 7 bases identical to TRBD1. This CDR3 contains 16 residues. Looked up from germline, CDR1 is SEHNR and CDR2 is FQNEAQ (reference sequence). V lost 0 bases and J lost 4; bases outside the gene matches: 6. CDR3 region: CASSLATQGGNQPQHF. CDR3 sequence (DNA): TGTGCCAGCAGCTTAGCAACCCAGGGGGGAAATCAGCCCCAGCATTTT.

This clone has only one observation. V gene TRBV3-1 (or the pseudogene TRBV3-2) combines with J gene TRBJ2-3, with D possibly matching TRBD2 (5 bases). Looked up from germline, CDR1 is LGHDT and CDR2 is YNNKEL (reference sequence). V lost 5 bases to trimming and J lost 3 bases, with 9 bases between them. CDR3 size: 13 residues. CDR3 coding DNA: TGTGCCAGCAGCTCGACTAAGACAGATACGCAGTATTTT. Protein product: CASSSTKTDTQYF.

J is TRBJ1-1 and V is TRBV7-2; perhaps TRBD1 as D (5 bases). V was clipped by 1 base and J by 5 bases, with 17 bases between them. The CDR3 loop spans 16 amino acids. Germline V gene lookup returns CDR1 SGHTA and CDR2 FQGNSA. The CDR3 here is CASSLEFGRRGTEAFF. The CDR3 coding sequence is TGTGCCAGCAGCTTAGAGTTCGGCCGCCGGGGGACTGAAGCTTTCTTT.

J is TRBJ2-7 and V is TRBV5-4; D perhaps matches TRBD2 (6 bases). CDR3 size: 14 residues. Germline values: CDR1 SGHNT, CDR2 YYREEE (reference sequence). Between the trimmed V and J ends, which lost 6 bases and 0 bases, there was a span of 13 bases. The CDR3 loop reads CASMRDSSSYEQYF. The CDR3, as DNA: TGTGCCAGCATGCGGGACTCTTCCTCCTACGAGCAGTACTTC.

The J gene is TRBJ1-6, the V gene TRBV3-1 (or the pseudogene TRBV3-2); TRBD1 matches at 7 bases. The CDR3 is made up of 15 amino acids. Germline CDR1 LGHDT, CDR2 YNNKEL (reference sequence). V was clipped by 0 bases and J by 8 bases; unmatched bases: 4. The CDR3 is CASSQDQGVYSPLHF. The CDR3 bases are TGTGCCAGCAGCCAAGATCAGGGGGTTTATTCACCCCTCCACTTT.

The rearrangement links TRBV4-3 to TRBJ2-5, with D unresolved. The V gene lost 1 base and the J gene lost 0 bases, with 9 bases spanning the gap. This CDR3 has 15 amino acids. Germline lookup yields CDR1 LGHNA and CDR2 YSLEER. CDR3 sequence reads: CASSQGSQYQETQYF. The CDR3 DNA sequence: TGCGCCAGCAGCCAAGGGTCACAGTACCAAGAGACCCAGTACTTC.

The J gene is TRBJ2-2, the V gene TRBV7-2; D gene unclear. V gave up 0 bases and J gave up 4 bases, with 9 bases separating them. There are 15 residues in the CDR3. CDR1 is SGHTA, CDR2 FQGNSA, per germline. CDR3 sequence reads: CASSLAWSVTGELFF. The CDR3 DNA reads TGTGCCAGCAGCTTAGCGTGGTCAGTCACCGGGGAGCTGTTTTTT.

The chain has TRBV15 and TRBJ2-3, with 8 bases aligning to TRBD2. The ends lost 5 bases at V and 6 bases at J; junction bases unmatched: 13. The CDR3 length is 16 residues. The germline V gene encodes CDR1 LNHNV and CDR2 YYDKDF (reference sequence). CDR3 region: CATSPRSGGAMDTQYF. The CDR3 coding sequence is TGTGCCACCAGCCCCCGTTCCGGGGGGGCCATGGATACGCAGTATTTT.

This chain joins TRBV19 and TRBJ1-6; D remains ambiguous. There are 15 residues in the CDR3. V lost 4 bases to trimming and J lost 8 bases, with 15 bases between them. Germline V CDR1 and CDR2: LNHDA, SQIVND (reference sequence). CDR3 sequence reads: CASSTGSDPDSPLHF. The CDR3 bases are TGTGCCAGTAGTACGGGGTCAGACCCCGATTCACCCCTCCACTTT.

V is TRBV5-5 and J is TRBJ1-6, with 7 bases that match TRBD1. V lost 4 bases to trimming and J lost 7 bases; unmatched junction nucleotides: 5. The CDR3 has 14 residues. Per germline, CDR1 SGHKS and CDR2 YYEKEE (reference sequence). DNA for the CDR3: TGTGCCAGCAGCCGGGACAGAAAGAATTCACCCCTCCACTTT. Translating it yields CASSRDRKNSPLHF. The whole variable domain, remainder taken from reference TRBV5-5 and TRBJ1-6, is DAGVTQSPTHLIKTRGQQVTLRCSPISGHKSVSWYQQVLGQGPQFIFQYYEKEERGRGNFPDRFSARQFPNYSSELNVNALLLGDSALYLCASSRDRKNSPLHFGNGTRLTVT.

This clone was found a few times. The J gene is TRBJ1-5, the V gene TRBV19; no reliable D call. The germline V gene has CDR1 LNHDA and CDR2 SQIVND (reference sequence). This CDR3 has 17 residues. V was trimmed by 7 bases and J by 2 bases, leaving 21 bases between them. The CDR3, as DNA: TGTGCCAGTATGAATTTAAATTGGGAGGAGGGCAATCAGCCCCAGCATTTT. It codes for CASMNLNWEEGNQPQHF.

This clone was seen ten or more times. The chain joins TRBV11-2 to TRBJ1-2; D is undetermined. This CDR3 has 13 residues. Germline-derived CDR1 and CDR2 are SGHAT and FQNNGV. The V gene lost 3 bases and the J gene lost 6 bases, with 11 bases spanning the gap. The DNA for the CDR3 is TGTGCCAGCAGCTTTCGAGGGAAGGATGGCTACACCTTC. Its translation: CASSFRGKDGYTF. The full variable domain, with the rest looked up from reference TRBV11-2 and TRBJ1-2, is EAGVAQSPRYKIIEKRQSVAFWCNPISGHATLYWYQQILGQGPKLLIQFQNNGVVDDSQLPKDRFSAERLKGVDSTLKIQPAKLEDSAVYLCASSFRGKDGYTFGSGTRLTVV.

The gene calls are TRBV9 and TRBJ2-5, with D perhaps TRBD2 (5 bases). The CDR3 contains 14 residues. V lost 3 bases to trimming and J lost 4 bases, with 13 bases between them. Germline V CDR1 and CDR2: SGDLS, YYNGEE. The CDR3 protein is CASSGGSVGETQYF. The CDR3 region has the DNA TGTGCCAGCAGCGGAGGGTCGGTGGGAGAGACCCAGTACTTC.

This clone was counted between two and nine times. This chain links TRBV6-6 with TRBJ1-5; 10 nucleotides match TRBD1. This CDR3 is 20 amino acids long. The V gene's germline CDR1 is MNHNY and CDR2 SVGAGI (reference sequence). The J segment lost 2 bases and the V segment lost 6 bases, leaving 19 bases of the junction unmatched. Written as DNA, the CDR3 is TGTGCCAGCAGCCACGCGAGCGACAGGGGGCGCGTAGCGGGCAATCAGCCCCAGCATTTT. Encoded protein: CASSHASDRGRVAGNQPQHF.

This clone was seen a handful of times. The V and J genes are TRBV30 and TRBJ2-1; a weak D match, TRBD2 (5 bases). There are 13 residues in the CDR3. The V end lost 5 bases, the J end lost 0 bases, and 8 bases lay between the germline ends. The germline gives CDR1 GTSNPN, CDR2 SVGIG (reference sequence). CDR3 in DNA: TGTGCCTGGGGTCGGGGCTCCTACAATGAGCAGTTCTTC. Translation: CAWGRGSYNEQFF. Combining the CDR3 with reference TRBV30 and TRBJ2-1 gives the whole variable domain SQTIHQWPATLVQPVGSPLSLECTVEGTSNPNLYWYRQAAGRGLQLLFYSVGIGQISSEVPQNLSASRPQDRQFILSSKKLLLSDSGFYLCAWGRGSYNEQFFGPGTRLTVL.

This clone was counted once. The genes are TRBV6-5 and TRBJ1-1; D gene ambiguous. This CDR3 contains 13 residues. Germline loops: CDR1 MNHEY, CDR2 SVGAGI. V gave up 7 bases and J gave up 8 bases, with 17 bases separating them. The CDR3 DNA is TGTGCCAGCAAAGACGGGTCTGGCCGAGAAGCTTTCTTT. Encoded protein: CASKDGSGREAFF.

This clone has at least ten counts. The genes are TRBV30 and TRBJ1-6; perhaps TRBD1 as D (6 bases). V was clipped by 1 base and J by 11 bases, with 6 bases between them. Germline V gives CDR1 GTSNPN, CDR2 SVGIG (reference sequence). The CDR3 totals 11 residues. CDR3 residues: CAWSEGAPLHF. CDR3 in DNA: TGTGCCTGGAGTGAGGGGGCACCCCTCCACTTT.

The chain has TRBV2 and TRBJ2-3, with 9 bases that match TRBD1. Trimming cost V 3 bases and J 2 bases; bases outside gene matches: 3. The CDR3 runs to 15 residues. Germline CDR1 is SNHLY and CDR2 is FYNNEI. The CDR3 reads CASSDDRGYTDTQYF. The CDR3 nucleotides read TGTGCCAGCAGTGACGACAGGGGGTACACAGATACGCAGTATTTT.

This clone was counted a few times. The chain combines TRBV21-1 with TRBJ1-2; TRBD1 is taken as the D call from the table, unchecked against the DNA. TRBV21-1 is listed as a pseudogene. The CDR3 length is 13 residues. This CDR3 reads CASSPPGSDGYTF. The CDR3 DNA reads as TGTGCCAGCAGCCCTCCAGGGTCCGATGGCTACACCTTC.